The subject of this entry is one T cell receptor beta chain. Its cognate antigen is unknown. A J-beta primer mix and a sample-barcoded 5' primer were used in a second PCR of roughly 6 to 12 cycles. A single record per CDR3 protein comes from TCRdb applying MiXCR to the 5' RACE reads. The sample shows fewer than 1,000,000 distinct CDR3 sequences, under 45% of them seen only once. This record comes from a study of blood T cells in healthy people across ages. Each individual donor underwent a draw of roughly 10 milliliters of peripheral blood. The length of the CDR3 is 11 residues. V was clipped by 4 bases and J by 15 bases, with 13 bases between them. The germline CDR1 and CDR2 sequences are SGHTA and FQGNSA. Study-level findings and limits: Estimated diversity across one million T cells was deemed an underestimate. Age advanced and TCR beta diversity per million T cells fell, roughly linearly.

The rearrangement links TRBV7-2 to TRBJ2-4; weak D call: TRBD1 (5 bases). The receptor was derived from a man aged 55 to 70 in good health. Sequencing was done on a sample of blood. The CDR3 reads CASSSGHERYF. CDR3 DNA: TGTGCCAGCAGCTCAGGGCACGAGCGGTACTTC.